The clone carrying this T cell receptor beta chain has at least ten counts. V was clipped by 2 bases and J by 2 bases, with 9 bases between them. CDR1 KGHSH and CDR2 LQKENI come from the germline V gene. This CDR3 has 14 residues. This sample was included in a study of blood T cells in healthy people across ages. A second 7 to 11 cycle PCR used barcoded and J-beta primers. Via MiXCR, TCRdb re-called the 5' RACE reads, giving one row per CDR3 protein. The sample has 590,000 or so distinct CDR3 sequences, under 30% seen once; the top ten hold approximately 14%. Individuals who donated were healthy Caucasians from Russia aged roughly 6 to 100. Extracted total RNA amounted to at least 5.5 micrograms for each sample.

This clonotype originated in a woman at least 80 years old in good health. The sample consisted of blood. The rearrangement links TRBV18 to TRBJ2-5, with a tentative D call TRBD1 (5 bases). This CDR3 reads CASSPRQLQETQYF. The CDR3 nucleotides read TGTGCCAGCTCACCAAGACAGCTTCAAGAGACCCAGTACTTC.